What follows are 17 T cell receptor beta chains derived from one specimen sequenced in a study of cytomegalovirus exposure and HLA in healthy donors. The PCR used 60 Vbeta and 13 Jbeta primers. Repertoires were generated with immunoSEQ multiplex PCR, while TCRdb's copy carries only in-frame clones and drops some. Among roughly 160,000 clones, over 60% were seen once, and the ten largest hold about 14%. The sequencing sample was made of PBMCs. The source of these receptors is a middle-aged man in good health and CMV-seropositive.

J is TRBJ2-5 and V is TRBV5-4; TRBD2 agrees at 7 bases. The CDR3 consists of 19 residues. Germline values: CDR1 SGHNT, CDR2 YYREEE (reference sequence). V dropped 1 base and J dropped 0; count of bases not matched to a gene: 15. The CDR3 DNA reads TGTGCCAGCAGCTTGTCTCGATTCACGCGGGGGAGCTACCAAGAGACCCAGTACTTC. This gives the protein CASSLSRFTRGSYQETQYF.

The rearrangement joins TRBV28 to TRBJ1-1; 7 bases line up with TRBD1. Germline V gene lookup returns CDR1 MDHEN and CDR2 SYDVKM. After removal of 6 bases from V and 2 bases from J, the junction contained 6 bases not matched to a gene. The CDR3 is made up of 14 amino acids. The CDR3 here is CASRSGTANTEAFF. The CDR3 bases are TGTGCCAGCAGGTCCGGGACAGCAAACACTGAAGCTTTCTTT.

V is TRBV5-6 and J is TRBJ2-5; the match to TRBD2 covers 7 bases. The V and J ends lost 7 bases and 1 base, in that order; junction bases with no gene match: 10. Per the germline V gene, CDR1 is SGHDT and CDR2 is YYEEEE. The CDR3 runs to 15 residues. CDR3 bases: TGTGCCAGCCGCCCCACGGGGGGTTTCCAAGAGACCCAGTACTTC. This codes for CASRPTGGFQETQYF.

The rearrangement uses TRBV15 and TRBJ2-1; possible D gene TRBD1, 5 bases. Between the trimmed V and J ends, which lost 0 bases and 9 bases, there was a span of 12 bases. The germline V gene encodes CDR1 LNHNV and CDR2 YYDKDF (reference sequence). The CDR3 length is 14 residues. The CDR3: CATSRDQGSPEQFF. The CDR3 region has the DNA TGTGCCACCAGCAGAGATCAGGGCAGTCCTGAGCAGTTCTTC.

V usage is TRBV2 and J usage is TRBJ2-3; 14 bases are shared with TRBD2. Germline V gene data show CDR1 as SNHLY and CDR2 as FYNNEI. The CDR3 loop spans 15 amino acids. After removal of 3 bases from V and 8 bases from J, the junction contained 4 bases not matched to a gene. CDR3 bases: TGTGCCAGCAGTGAGACTAGCGGGGGGGCCGTTACGCAGTATTTT. Translated, it gives CASSETSGGAVTQYF. The full variable domain, its missing parts supplied by reference TRBV2 and TRBJ2-3, is EPEVTQTPSHQVTQMGQEVILRCVPISNHLYFYWYRQILGQKVEFLVSFYNNEISEKSEIFDDQFSVERPDGSNFTLKIRSTKLEDSAMYFCASSETSGGAVTQYFGPGTRLTVL.

The chain combines TRBV2 with TRBJ1-6, with D uncertain. V lost 6 bases and J 0 bases, leaving 18 bases between the germline ends. Germline values: CDR1 SNHLY, CDR2 FYNNEI. This CDR3 region has 18 residues. The CDR3 spells CASSRRRSGFSYNSPLHF. The DNA of the CDR3 is TGTGCCAGCAGCCGGAGACGGTCGGGGTTCTCCTATAATTCACCCCTCCACTTT.

V usage is TRBV2 and J usage is TRBJ1-6; 9 bases map to TRBD1. Losses at the gene ends were 7 bases for V and 6 bases for J; bases not matched to a gene: 4. Germline V lookup: CDR1 SNHLY, CDR2 FYNNEI. This CDR3 spans 14 amino acids. Here the CDR3 DNA reads TGTGCCAGCAAGACAGGGGGTGGTAATTCACCCCTCCACTTT. Protein sequence: CASKTGGGNSPLHF.

The chain combines TRBV6-5 with TRBJ1-1, with a possible D match to TRBD1 (6 bases). Germline CDR1 reads MNHEY; CDR2 reads SVGAGI. The germline V and J ends were trimmed by 2 bases and 5 bases, with 12 bases remaining between them. This CDR3 contains 14 residues. The CDR3 DNA reads TGTGCCAGCAGTTACCATGGACAGTCTACTGAAGCTTTCTTT. As protein: CASSYHGQSTEAFF.

The chain links TRBV9 to TRBJ1-2; D is uncertain. Germline assignment: CDR1 SGDLS and CDR2 YYNGEE. The length of the CDR3 is 13 residues. Trimming cost V 6 bases and J 2 bases, with 11 bases left between them. The CDR3 region is CASNQHNNYGYTF. CDR3 coding DNA: TGTGCCAGCAATCAACATAACAACTATGGCTACACCTTC.

The gene calls are TRBV2 and TRBJ2-5, with 9 nucleotides matching TRBD2. Looked up from germline, CDR1 is SNHLY and CDR2 is FYNNEI. V shed 5 bases, J shed 5 bases, and the junction held 9 bases outside the gene matches. The CDR3 contains 15 residues. The CDR3 region is CASSLRRGGAETQYF. CDR3 in DNA: TGTGCCAGCAGTCTCCGGCGGGGGGGCGCGGAGACCCAGTACTTC.

The rearrangement uses TRBV15 and TRBJ1-3, with D possibly matching TRBD1 (5 bases). Germline lookup yields CDR1 LNHNV and CDR2 YYDKDF (reference sequence). The CDR3 spans 17 residues. Trimming took off 1 base at V and 0 bases at J, with 13 bases between the two ends. This CDR3 is CATSRGQTHLSGNTIYF. CDR3 DNA sequence: TGTGCCACCAGCAGAGGACAGACCCATCTCTCTGGAAACACCATATATTTT.

This clone is a singleton in its sample. The chain joins TRBV7-2 to TRBJ2-7; TRBD1 matches 12 bases. Unmatched junction bases numbered 7, after V lost 4 bases and J lost 9 bases. The CDR3 length is 14 residues. From germline, CDR1 is SGHTA and CDR2 FQGNSA. The DNA of the CDR3 is TGTGCCAGCAGCTCACCGGGACAGGGGGCGCGGCAGTACTTC. The encoded protein is CASSSPGQGARQYF.

The rearrangement joins TRBV5-4 to TRBJ1-2, with D possibly matching TRBD1 (5 bases). CDR1 is SGHNT, CDR2 YYREEE, per germline (reference sequence). The V end was cut by 4 bases, the J end by 2 bases, with 9 bases between. The CDR3 sequence is 13 residues long. The CDR3 DNA reads TGTGCCAGCAGCAGGGGCCCGAACTATGGCTACACCTTC. Encoded protein: CASSRGPNYGYTF. The full variable domain, completed using reference TRBV5-4 and TRBJ1-2, is ETGVTQSPTHLIKTRGQQVTLRCSSQSGHNTVSWYQQALGQGPQFIFQYYREEENGRGNFPPRFSGLQFPNYSSELNVNALELDDSALYLCASSRGPNYGYTFGSGTRLTVV.

The chain uses TRBV7-9 and TRBJ1-2; tentative D call: TRBD1 (6 bases). CDR3 length: 11 amino acids. Germline V CDR1 and CDR2: SEHNR, FQNEAQ (reference sequence). The V gene lost 5 bases and the J gene lost 10 bases, with 11 bases spanning the gap. The CDR3 here is CASSTDSYYTF. For the CDR3, the DNA is TGTGCCAGCAGCACGGACAGCTACTACACCTTC.

The chain uses TRBV7-2 and TRBJ2-7, with 8 bases identical to TRBD1. With V trimmed by 2 bases and J by 5 bases, 8 bases remained unmatched. The germline V gene encodes CDR1 SGHTA and CDR2 FQGNSA. CDR3 length: 15 amino acids. The CDR3: CASSLSPGGQNEQYF. DNA for the CDR3: TGTGCCAGCAGCTTATCTCCAGGGGGCCAGAACGAGCAGTACTTC.

The chain joins TRBV10-2 to TRBJ1-3, with TRBD1 as a possible D gene (5 bases). This CDR3 has 13 amino acids. Germline CDR1 reads WSHSY; CDR2 reads SAAADI. Trimming took off 0 bases at V and 11 bases at J, with 11 bases between the two ends. CDR3 protein: CASSESKGAAIYF. The CDR3, as DNA: TGCGCCAGCAGTGAGTCGAAAGGGGCGGCCATATATTTT.

V is TRBV5-1 and J is TRBJ1-2; D possibly corresponds to TRBD1 (6 bases). Germline lookup yields CDR1 SGHRS and CDR2 YFSETQ. The ends were cut back, 4 bases at V and 1 base at J, with 11 bases in the middle. This CDR3 comprises 14 residues. The CDR3 is CASSRDTDNYGYTF. The CDR3 nucleotides read TGCGCCAGCAGCCGGGACACGGATAACTATGGCTACACCTTC. Full variable domain (rest looked up from reference TRBV5-1 and TRBJ1-2): KAGVTQTPRYLIKTRGQQVTLSCSPISGHRSVSWYQQTPGQGLQFLFEYFSETQRNKGNFPGRFSGRQFSNSRSEMNVSTLELGDSALYLCASSRDTDNYGYTFGSGTRLTVV.